Below, 25 T cell receptor beta chains from the same sample are listed, as sequenced in a study of T cells after yellow fever vaccination. TCRdb ran MiXCR on the 5' RACE reads and lists one entry per CDR3 protein. This sample has some 670,000 distinct CDR3 sequences, with roughly an eighth found just once. The sample in question was PBMCs, obtained on the day of the yellow fever booster vaccination. These receptors all stem from a man aged 25 to 45 who received the YFV17D yellow fever vaccine.

This chain links TRBV29-1 with TRBJ2-1; tentatively, D is TRBD2 (6 bases). This CDR3 spans 10 amino acids. The germline V gene has CDR1 SQVTM and CDR2 ANQGSEA. With 6 bases removed from V and 13 bases from J, the gap between germline ends came to 13 bases. CDR3 amino acids: CSVAGLTQFF. DNA for the CDR3: TGCAGCGTGGCGGGACTCACCCAGTTCTTC.

The chain combines TRBV6-2 or TRBV6-3 with TRBJ1-4; 8 nucleotides match TRBD1. With 7 bases clipped from V and 7 bases from J, the junction kept 11 bases outside the gene matches. CDR1 is MNHEY, CDR2 SVGEGT, per germline. The CDR3 extends over 15 amino acids. The CDR3 sequence: CASTPGQGLIEKLFF. The CDR3, as DNA: TGTGCCAGCACGCCTGGACAGGGCTTGATTGAAAAACTGTTTTTT.

This clonotype was observed a handful of times. This chain joins TRBV5-1 and TRBJ2-7, with D unclear. This CDR3 comprises 13 residues. Trimming removed 2 bases at V and 2 bases at J, with 8 bases between. Per the germline V gene, CDR1 is SGHRS and CDR2 is YFSETQ. This CDR3 is CASSFQAAYEQYF. The CDR3 DNA sequence: TGCGCCAGCAGCTTCCAGGCCGCCTACGAGCAGTACTTC.

The genes are TRBV7-2 and TRBJ1-5; D gene uncertain. V shed 5 bases and J shed 7 bases, with 15 bases lying between them. Germline CDR1 reads SGHTA; CDR2 reads FQGNSA. This CDR3 is built from 14 residues. The CDR3 DNA is TGTGCCAGCAGCCCCACGGCGGGAACCCAGCCCCAGCATTTT. Translated, it gives CASSPTAGTQPQHF.

This clonotype was counted only a few times. J is TRBJ2-2 and V is TRBV7-8, with D possibly matching TRBD1 (5 bases). Germline values: CDR1 SGHVS, CDR2 FQNEAQ. The CDR3 is 15 residues long. The V and J ends lost 2 bases and 4 bases respectively, with 11 bases between them. CDR3 nucleotide sequence: TGTGCCAGCAGCTTATATCTCCAGGGCACCGGGGAGCTGTTTTTT. Translating it yields CASSLYLQGTGELFF.

This chain connects TRBV20-1 to TRBJ2-1; 9 nucleotides align to TRBD2. Germline loops: CDR1 DFQATT, CDR2 SNEGSKA (reference sequence). V dropped 3 bases and J dropped 4; count of bases not matched to a gene: 22. This CDR3 contains 20 residues. Here the CDR3 reads CSARVWDLAGRSGTYNEQFF. DNA of the CDR3: TGCAGTGCTAGGGTTTGGGACCTAGCGGGACGGAGTGGGACGTACAATGAGCAGTTCTTC.

The chain carries TRBV3-1 and TRBJ2-2; TRBD2 agrees at 7 bases. Trimming cost V 1 base and J 0 bases; bases outside gene matches: 8. The length of the CDR3 is 18 residues. Germline lookup yields CDR1 LGHDT and CDR2 YNNKEL (reference sequence). The CDR3 spells CASSQVGLAGPNTGELFF. DNA for the CDR3: TGTGCCAGCAGCCAAGTTGGCTTAGCGGGCCCGAACACCGGGGAGCTGTTTTTT.

The CDR3 reads CSVVGGAVSYEQYF. CDR3 sequence (DNA): TGCAGCGTTGTTGGCGGCGCGGTCTCGTACGAGCAGTACTTC. The V and J genes are TRBV29-1 and TRBJ2-7; D unresolved. The CDR3 consists of 14 residues. Germline lookup yields CDR1 SQVTM and CDR2 ANQGSEA. The germline V and J ends were trimmed by 4 bases and 4 bases, with 17 bases remaining between them.

This clonotype was counted at least ten times. The chain joins TRBV28 to TRBJ2-7; TRBD1 is a possible D gene (6 bases). This CDR3 has 12 residues. V gave up 10 bases and J gave up 6 bases, with 16 bases separating them. Per germline, CDR1 MDHEN and CDR2 SYDVKM. The CDR3 DNA sequence: TGTGCCACCCATTCAGGGGCAGGCGAGCAGTACTTC. Residues: CATHSGAGEQYF.

The sample holds many counts of this clonotype. The chain uses TRBV11-2 and TRBJ2-2; 9 nucleotides line up with TRBD2. Germline trimming cut 0 bases from V and 9 bases from J; bases unmatched to any gene: 2. This CDR3 region has 14 residues. Looked up from germline, CDR1 is SGHAT and CDR2 is FQNNGV. The CDR3 DNA reads as TGTGCCAGCAGCTTAGATCCTAGCGGGAGGGAGCTGTTTTTT. This codes for CASSLDPSGRELFF.

This clonotype was picked up a small number of times. The V call is TRBV7-8, the J call TRBJ2-1; no clear D. The germline CDR1 and CDR2 sequences are SGHVS and FQNEAQ. Trimming left V 1 base short and J 10 bases short, with 14 bases between. The length of the CDR3 is 14 residues. The CDR3 DNA sequence: TGTGCCAGCAGCTTAGTGTTATGGGTAGGGGAGCAGTTCTTC. Protein sequence: CASSLVLWVGEQFF.

The rearrangement uses TRBV12-3 or TRBV12-4 and TRBJ2-7; TRBD1 might be the D (6 bases). This CDR3 is built from 14 residues. V dropped 6 bases and J dropped 7 bases, with 19 bases sitting between them. CDR3 loop: CASSPGTFFGEQYF. DNA of the CDR3: TGTGCCAGCAGCCCCGGGACATTTTTCGGAGAGCAGTACTTC.

The table lists this clonotype with a few counts. The chain has TRBV15 and TRBJ2-2; TRBD1 is a possible D gene (5 bases). The V gene's germline CDR1 is LNHNV and CDR2 YYDKDF (reference sequence). V shed 0 bases and J shed 4 bases, with 15 bases lying between them. The CDR3 contains 17 residues. CDR3 in amino acids: CATSRDGVRASTGELFF. CDR3 in DNA: TGTGCCACCAGCAGAGATGGAGTCAGGGCTTCCACCGGGGAGCTGTTTTTT.

J is TRBJ2-1 and V is TRBV29-1; TRBD2 matches at 9 bases. V gave up 4 bases and J gave up 0 bases; unmatched junction bases: 4. Germline CDR1 SQVTM, CDR2 ANQGSEA. CDR3 length equals 15 residues. CDR3 sequence: CSVVTSGSSYNEQFF. CDR3 bases: TGCAGCGTTGTGACTAGCGGTAGCTCCTACAATGAGCAGTTCTTC.

This chain connects TRBV18 to TRBJ2-3; no firm D call. V lost 2 bases and J 0 bases, leaving 6 bases between the germline ends. The CDR3 has 14 amino acids. CDR1 and CDR2 from the germline V gene are KGHSH and LQKENI. CDR3 bases: TGTGCCAGCTCACCAAAGACTAGCACAGATACGCAGTATTTT. Its protein is CASSPKTSTDTQYF.

CDR3 residues: CSVQGYHYEQYF. The CDR3 DNA reads TGCAGCGTCCAGGGGTACCACTACGAGCAGTACTTC. The chain employs TRBV29-1 and TRBJ2-7, with D perhaps TRBD1 (6 bases). The V gene lost 6 bases and the J gene lost 3 bases, with 12 bases spanning the gap. The CDR3 has 12 residues. Germline lookup yields CDR1 SQVTM and CDR2 ANQGSEA.

The table lists this clonotype with a few counts. The chain joins TRBV4-3 to TRBJ2-1; 14 nucleotides align to TRBD2. CDR1 is LGHNA, CDR2 YSLEER, per germline. This CDR3 comprises 16 residues. Trimming cost V 4 bases and J 7 bases; bases outside gene matches: 6. DNA of the CDR3: TGCGCCAGCAGCCGACTAGCGGGGGGGGGTAAGAATGAGCAGTTCTTC. Its protein is CASSRLAGGGKNEQFF.

The sample holds many counts of this clonotype. The rearrangement joins TRBV29-1 to TRBJ1-2; no firm D call. Germline loops: CDR1 SQVTM, CDR2 ANQGSEA. V dropped 3 bases and J dropped 0 bases, with 11 bases sitting between them. The CDR3 consists of 14 residues. CDR3 sequence: CSVDVAASNYGYTF. The CDR3, as DNA: TGCAGCGTTGATGTTGCGGCTTCTAACTATGGCTACACCTTC.

This clonotype has a handful of counts. V is TRBV6-2 or TRBV6-3 and J is TRBJ1-1, with TRBD1 identical over 7 bases. The CDR3 has 12 amino acids. Per the germline V gene, CDR1 is MNHEY and CDR2 is SVGEGT. V was clipped by 8 bases and J by 11 bases; unmatched bases: 11. CDR3 sequence reads: CASGQGTARAFF. The CDR3 DNA reads as TGTGCCAGCGGCCAAGGGACAGCTCGCGCTTTCTTT.

This clonotype was seen ten or more times. The chain joins TRBV27 to TRBJ1-2; D gene unclear. CDR1 and CDR2 from the germline V gene are MNHEY and SMNVEV (reference sequence). V was cut by 2 bases and J by 0 bases, with 4 bases left in between. The CDR3 loop spans 13 amino acids. This chain's CDR3 is CASSLNPNYGYTF. Written as DNA, the CDR3 is TGTGCCAGCAGTTTAAACCCTAACTATGGCTACACCTTC.

This clonotype was seen a handful of times. This chain connects TRBV9 to TRBJ1-6; maybe TRBD1 (6 bases). Deletions cut 2 bases from V and 7 bases from J, with 19 bases between. There are 17 residues in the CDR3. From germline, CDR1 is SGDLS and CDR2 YYNGEE. In DNA form, the CDR3 reads TGTGCCAGCAGCGTCGCCCTCCTCGGGGGGCCGAATTCACCCCTCCACTTT. Translating gives CASSVALLGGPNSPLHF.

The chain joins TRBV12-3 or TRBV12-4 to TRBJ2-7; 7 bases fit TRBD1. The CDR3 is made up of 15 amino acids. The ends lost 2 bases at V and 4 bases at J; junction bases unmatched: 8. CDR3 in DNA: TGTGCCAGCAGTTTACAAATGGGGACAGCATACGAGCAGTACTTC. Protein product: CASSLQMGTAYEQYF.

The rearrangement joins TRBV20-1 to TRBJ2-5, with 8 bases aligning to TRBD2. V was pared by 0 bases and J by 1 base, with 10 bases of the junction left unmatched. Germline V lookup: CDR1 DFQATT, CDR2 SNEGSKA (reference sequence). The CDR3 covers 17 residues. The CDR3 coding sequence is TGCAGTGCTAGAGATCTGGTTGGCGGGAGGCCCCAAGAGACCCAGTACTTC. Protein product: CSARDLVGGRPQETQYF.

This clonotype was seen more than once but under ten times. This chain links TRBV20-1 with TRBJ2-3; 9 bases are a match to TRBD2. CDR3 length: 15 amino acids. J was trimmed by 4 bases and V by 0 bases; bases with no gene match: 5. Germline V CDR1 and CDR2: DFQATT, SNEGSKA (reference sequence). This chain's CDR3 is CSARDEREAADTQYF. In DNA, the CDR3 is TGCAGTGCTAGAGATGAGCGGGAGGCCGCAGATACGCAGTATTTT.

This rearrangement joins TRBV20-1 to TRBJ2-3; D possibly matches TRBD1 or TRBD2 (5 bases each). Germline V gives CDR1 DFQATT, CDR2 SNEGSKA (reference sequence). The CDR3 extends over 17 amino acids. Trimming pared 3 bases from V and 4 bases from J, leaving 23 bases between. CDR3 protein: CSASDSARDRYSDTQYF. CDR3 in DNA: TGCAGTGCTAGTGACAGTGCCCGGGACCGCTACTCAGATACGCAGTATTTT.